Each of the 22 T cell receptor beta chains below was sequenced from the same sample in a study of CD8+ T cells in alopecia areata. RNA extraction and reverse transcription yielded cDNA as sequencing template. Sequenced by immunoSEQ multiplex PCR; TCRdb stores in-frame clones only, minus some. The table shows about 270,000 clones, with around 64% occurring only once. Treatment indicated: oral pan-JAK inhibitor, 5-10 mg twice daily. The sequences come from CD4+ T cells sorted from blood, collected between weeks 51 and 52, from a patient treated with tofacitinib. The receptor set was obtained from a human donor with alopecia areata.

This clone was counted between two and nine times. The V call is TRBV25-1, the J call TRBJ2-3; 7 bases fit TRBD1. The CDR3 loop spans 13 amino acids. Germline CDR1 and CDR2: MGHDK and SYGVNS. Unmatched junction bases numbered 4, after V lost 4 bases and J lost 6 bases. The CDR3 here is CASSVLQGDTQYF. The CDR3 DNA follows: TGTGCCAGCAGTGTTCTACAGGGGGATACGCAGTATTTT.

The chain combines TRBV30 with TRBJ1-1; a weak D match, TRBD1 (5 bases). CDR1 and CDR2 (germline): GTSNPN, SVGIG (reference sequence). Trimming removed 4 bases from V and 4 bases from J, with 10 bases in between. This CDR3 spans 12 amino acids. The CDR3 spells CAWTGQGTEAFF. The CDR3 nucleotides read TGTGCCTGGACAGGACAAGGCACTGAAGCTTTCTTT.

The V call is TRBV14, the J call TRBJ2-3; tentative D call: TRBD2 (6 bases). In germline, CDR1 is SGHDN, CDR2 FVKESK. The CDR3 contains 16 residues. V was trimmed by 0 bases and J by 6 bases, leaving 16 bases between them. CDR3 protein: CASSQDERVGTDTQYF. Here the CDR3 DNA reads TGTGCCAGCAGCCAAGATGAGCGGGTCGGGACCGATACGCAGTATTTT.

This clone was seen just once. The chain employs TRBV11-3 and TRBJ2-1; unclear D gene. Trimming left V 2 bases short and J 1 base short, with 6 bases between. CDR1 is SGHNT and CDR2 is YENEEA in the germline V gene. The CDR3 extends over 14 amino acids. In DNA form, the CDR3 reads TGTGCCAGCAGCTTAAGGTCATCCTACAATGAGCAGTTCTTC. Its translation is CASSLRSSYNEQFF.

The chain joins TRBV7-9 to TRBJ2-1, with 7 positions matching TRBD1. V lost 4 bases and J lost 2; bases outside the gene matches: 2. This CDR3 is built from 14 residues. CDR1 SEHNR and CDR2 FQNEAQ come from the germline V gene (reference sequence). Written as DNA, the CDR3 is TGTGCCAGCAGCTCGGGACAGCCCTACAATGAGCAGTTCTTC. Translated, it gives CASSSGQPYNEQFF.

This clone turned up a few times. This rearrangement joins TRBV14 to TRBJ2-3; D is uncertain. This CDR3 is 15 amino acids long. Germline CDR1 is SGHDN and CDR2 is FVKESK. V lost 1 base and J lost 2, with 10 bases in between. Here the CDR3 DNA reads TGTGCCAGCAGCCAAGGACGTAGGACCACAGATACGCAGTATTTT. Translated, it gives CASSQGRRTTDTQYF.

The chain employs TRBV6-5 and TRBJ2-5, with a weak D call TRBD1 (6 bases). Germline CDR1 and CDR2: MNHEY and SVGAGI. The CDR3 has 13 residues. V was cut by 6 bases and J by 2 bases, with 10 bases left in between. The DNA for the CDR3 is TGTGCCAGCAGACGGGACATTCAAGAGACCCAGTACTTC. Its translation: CASRRDIQETQYF.

CDR3 sequence: CSVLGQGHHEQYF. The CDR3 region has the DNA TGCAGCGTTCTTGGACAGGGGCACCACGAGCAGTACTTC. The J gene is TRBJ2-7, the V gene TRBV29-1, with 9 bases matching TRBD1. Trimming at V came to 5 bases and at J to 5 bases, leaving 7 bases not matched to a gene. The CDR3 loop spans 13 amino acids. From germline, CDR1 is SQVTM and CDR2 ANQGSEA.

The chain is built from TRBV5-1 and TRBJ1-2; no definite D call. V was pared by 4 bases and J by 5 bases, with 18 bases between. Germline V lookup: CDR1 SGHRS, CDR2 YFSETQ. There are 15 residues in the CDR3. In nucleotides, the CDR3 is TGCGCCAGCAGCAGAGGCGCAGGAGTCGGGTATGGCTACACCTTC. This sequence encodes CASSRGAGVGYGYTF.

V usage is TRBV13 and J usage is TRBJ2-7; D is unresolved. Per the germline V gene, CDR1 is PRHDT and CDR2 is FYEKMQ (reference sequence). The CDR3 spans 13 residues. V gave up 6 bases and J gave up 6 bases, with 15 bases separating them. CDR3 residues: CASSGPRRGEQYF. CDR3 sequence (DNA): TGTGCCAGCAGTGGACCGCGGCGAGGCGAGCAGTACTTC.

The chain couples TRBV30 to TRBJ1-2; maybe TRBD1 (6 bases). This CDR3 has 13 amino acids. Looked up from germline, CDR1 is GTSNPN and CDR2 is SVGIG (reference sequence). The V and J ends lost 4 bases and 1 base respectively, with 10 bases between them. The CDR3 region has the DNA TGTGCCTGGACAACACAGGGTAACTATGGCTACACCTTC. Its translation is CAWTTQGNYGYTF. Drawing the rest from reference TRBV30 and TRBJ1-2, the complete variable domain is SQTIHQWPATLVQPVGSPLSLECTVEGTSNPNLYWYRQAAGRGLQLLFYSVGIGQISSEVPQNLSASRPQDRQFILSSKKLLLSDSGFYLCAWTTQGNYGYTFGSGTRLTVV.

The chain has TRBV4-1 and TRBJ2-7; D is possibly TRBD1 or TRBD2 (5 bases each). V lost 0 bases and J 3 bases, leaving 12 bases between the germline ends. Germline lookup yields CDR1 MGHRA and CDR2 YSYEKL. This CDR3 comprises 15 residues. The CDR3 protein is CASSQDTGPLYEQYF. DNA of the CDR3: TGCGCCAGCAGCCAAGATACGGGACCGCTCTACGAGCAGTACTTC.

The chain couples TRBV14 to TRBJ2-1; tentative D call: TRBD2 (6 bases). The CDR3 is 13 residues long. Germline-derived CDR1 and CDR2 are SGHDN and FVKESK. Trimming left V 4 bases short and J 3 bases short, with 7 bases between. As DNA, the CDR3 is TGTGCCAGCAGCCGGGACTTCTACAATGAGCAGTTCTTC. It translates to CASSRDFYNEQFF.

This clone was counted between two and nine times. The J gene is TRBJ2-5, the V gene TRBV29-1, with D maybe TRBD2 (5 bases). The V end was cut by 4 bases, the J end by 1 base, with 22 bases between. The CDR3 totals 17 residues. Germline V gene lookup returns CDR1 SQVTM and CDR2 ANQGSEA. The CDR3 loop reads CSVVGRGVSRVQETQYF. The CDR3 DNA sequence: TGCAGCGTTGTAGGGAGAGGAGTTAGCCGAGTCCAAGAGACCCAGTACTTC.

This clone was found a few times. The rearrangement links TRBV10-2 to TRBJ1-2; D call uncertain. Germline V CDR1 and CDR2: WSHSY, SAAADI. The CDR3 has 14 residues. V was cut by 2 bases and J by 2 bases, with 9 bases left in between. In DNA, the CDR3 is TGCGCCAGCAGTGAGGCTGGACTCAACTATGGCTACACCTTC. Protein: CASSEAGLNYGYTF.

This clone was observed a single time. The rearrangement uses TRBV2 and TRBJ1-1; D is ambiguous. This CDR3 has 11 residues. The germline CDR1 and CDR2 sequences are SNHLY and FYNNEI. Trimming shortened V by 6 bases and J by 2 bases, and 4 bases separated the two germline ends. This chain's CDR3 is CASRFNTEAFF. As DNA, the CDR3 is TGTGCCAGCAGATTTAACACTGAAGCTTTCTTT.

This clone was observed a few times. The chain has TRBV30 and TRBJ1-1, with 7 bases identical to TRBD1. Germline CDR1 GTSNPN, CDR2 SVGIG (reference sequence). The CDR3 sequence is 14 residues long. V shed 4 bases and J 1 base; nucleotides not matched to a gene: 6. The chain's CDR3 is CAWMTDRQNTEAFF. DNA for the CDR3: TGTGCCTGGATGACGGACAGGCAGAACACTGAAGCTTTCTTT.

This chain joins TRBV7-2 and TRBJ2-7, with D maybe TRBD1 (5 bases). The V gene's germline CDR1 is SGHTA and CDR2 FQGNSA. CDR3 length: 13 amino acids. V was cut by 1 base and J by 12 bases, with 16 bases left in between. CDR3 region: CASSLGFGVTAYF. CDR3 DNA sequence: TGTGCCAGCAGCTTAGGTTTTGGCGTGACAGCGTACTTC.

In this sample, this clone turned up a few times. The chain joins TRBV30 to TRBJ2-2; D uncertain. In germline, CDR1 is GTSNPN, CDR2 SVGIG (reference sequence). The CDR3 spans 13 residues. Deletions cut 2 bases from V and 4 bases from J, with 8 bases between. The CDR3 nucleotides read TGTGCCTGGAGTATGCCCGGCACCGGGGAGCTGTTTTTT. Translating gives CAWSMPGTGELFF.

The chain combines TRBV12-5 with TRBJ2-5, with D hard to call. This CDR3 has 16 amino acids. The germline V gene has CDR1 LGHNT and CDR2 FRNRAP. Trimming took off 4 bases at V and 4 bases at J, with 19 bases between the two ends. CDR3 sequence: CASGSPIGSALETQYF. CDR3 bases: TGTGCTAGTGGTTCCCCGATCGGGTCAGCCTTAGAGACCCAGTACTTC.

This clone was seen a few times. V is TRBV4-2 and J is TRBJ2-7, with a possible D match to TRBD2 (7 bases). There are 16 residues in the CDR3. CDR1 is LGHNA, CDR2 YNFKEQ, per germline. Between the trimmed V and J ends, which lost 4 bases and 6 bases, there was a span of 22 bases. The CDR3 here is CASSPIGGGTHSEQYF. The CDR3 DNA follows: TGTGCCAGCAGCCCGATCGGCGGGGGCACTCACTCCGAGCAGTACTTC.

The V and J genes are TRBV29-1 and TRBJ1-3; D is unresolved. Germline V CDR1 and CDR2: SQVTM, ANQGSEA. The CDR3 loop spans 13 amino acids. V lost 5 bases and J 0 bases, leaving 8 bases between the germline ends. Here the CDR3 DNA reads TGCAGCGTTCTCCCGAGCTCTGGAAACACCATATATTTT. Protein sequence: CSVLPSSGNTIYF.